The rows below give T cell receptor beta chains drawn from one sample of a study of breast tumors, draining lymph nodes, adjacent tissues. TCRdb re-called the multiplex PCR reads with MiXCR, one entry per CDR3 protein. The data contain 30,000 to 35,000 distinct CDR3 sequences, under 80% of them singletons. Sequencing input: breast tumor tissue. Receptors were obtained from a female donor with breast cancer. Some clones in this sample may be carry-over from other donors' samples. Both conserved end residues are part of each CDR3. A clone size is listed for some rows: how often the clone was seen (once, few, many), or a class if it is expanded.

length | J | V | size | CDR3
14 | TRBJ2-1 | TRBV6-2/TRBV6-3 | many | CASRDPGQINEQFF
15 | TRBJ2-3 | TRBV7-2 | NA | CASSLRTPSTDTQYF
13 | TRBJ2-1 | TRBV4-2 | NA | CASSQDGTGEQFF
14 | TRBJ2-5 | TRBV2 | NA | CASIGINPQETQYF
14 | TRBJ1-4 | TRBV4-1 | many | CASSEGLANEKLFF
15 | TRBJ2-1 | TRBV5-5 | NA | CASSLGTGGIYEQFF
14 | TRBJ2-2 | TRBV5-6 | NA | CASSLEGNTGELFF
13 | TRBJ2-6 | TRBV27 | many | CASSPSGANVLTF
14 | TRBJ2-2 | TRBV7-9 | NA | CASSQDQGRLELFF
13 | TRBJ1-2 | TRBV2 | NA | CASRYDRSYGYTF
15 | TRBJ2-5 | TRBV2 | NA | CASSVSGLASETQYF
15 | TRBJ1-5 | TRBV7-9 | NA | CASSQDWGGWEPQHF
15 | TRBJ2-7 | TRBV29-1 | NA | CSVDTGTGGSYEQYF
12 | TRBJ1-6 | TRBV29-1 | NA | CSVGTGDSPLHF
15 | TRBJ1-3 | TRBV9 | once | CASSAWDASGNTIYF
14 | TRBJ2-3 | TRBV7-8 | many | CASSPWDGLDTQYF
13 | TRBJ2-3 | TRBV15 | NA | CATSRAGVHTQYF